The text below deals with one T cell receptor beta chain. This sample was taken from a study of control samples from healthy donors and cancer patients. Repertoires were generated with immunoSEQ multiplex PCR, while TCRdb's copy carries only in-frame clones and drops some. The sample includes about 250,000 clones, around 80% seen only once; the top ten take 10% to 15%. Sample: PBMCs. The receptor's source is a woman aged 60 to 75 with lung cancer.

For the CDR3, the DNA is TGTGCCAGTAGGTTCAGAAGCAATCAGCCCCAGCATTTT. The encoded protein is CASRFRSNQPQHF. This sequence joins TRBV19 and TRBJ1-5; unclear D gene. V shed 6 bases and J shed 1 base, with 7 bases lying between them. The CDR3 extends over 13 amino acids. Per the germline V gene, CDR1 is LNHDA and CDR2 is SQIVND (reference sequence).